The rows below give T cell receptor beta chains drawn from one sample of a study of blood T cell repertoires in COVID-19. Data came from immunoSEQ multiplex PCR; TCRdb stores just in-frame clones and leaves some out. The data contain 130,000 to 150,000 clones, roughly 90% of them singletons. Sequencing was performed on peripheral blood. Every receptor here comes from a human donor in a cohort sampled during active COVID-19. The CDR3 runs from the conserved cysteine through the conserved F or W. D genes are given only for firm matches. Clone size, where shown, is once, few, many, or a class for clones that have expanded.

clone_size: once
d_call: NA
v_call: TRBV9
j_call: TRBJ2-7
cdr3_nt: TGTGCCAGCAGCGTTGAGAAACTCCACGAGCAGTACTTC
cdr3_aa: CASSVEKLHEQYF

clone_size: NA
d_call: TRBD1
v_call: TRBV7-2
j_call: TRBJ1-1
cdr3_nt: TGTGCCAGCCTTCAGGGGGTTCGGTTCACTGAAGCTTTCTTT
cdr3_aa: CASLQGVRFTEAFF

clone_size: NA
d_call: TRBD2
v_call: TRBV5-6
j_call: TRBJ2-1
cdr3_nt: TGTGCCAGCAGTCCGAGGGCGGGGGGCTCCTACAATGAGCAGTTCTTC
cdr3_aa: CASSPRAGGSYNEQFF

clone_size: NA
d_call: NA
v_call: TRBV6-2/TRBV6-3
j_call: TRBJ1-1
cdr3_nt: TGTGCCAGCAGTTTCATAGTTCGTATGGAGTTTGTGGACACTGAAGCTTTCTTT
cdr3_aa: CASSFIVRMEFVDTEAFF

clone_size: NA
d_call: NA
v_call: TRBV6-5
j_call: TRBJ2-3
cdr3_nt: TGTGCCAGCAGTTTGCGTAGCGTGGGCACAGATACGCAGTATTTT
cdr3_aa: CASSLRSVGTDTQYF

clone_size: NA
d_call: NA
v_call: TRBV3-1/TRBV3-2
j_call: TRBJ1-1
cdr3_nt: TGTGCCAGCAGCCAAGATCCGGGGGGCGCTTGGAACACTGAAGCTTTCTTT
cdr3_aa: CASSQDPGGAWNTEAFF

clone_size: NA
d_call: TRBD1
v_call: TRBV19
j_call: TRBJ1-5
cdr3_nt: TGTGCCAGTAGTATCGACAGGGATCAGCCCCAGCATTTT
cdr3_aa: CASSIDRDQPQHF

clone_size: NA
d_call: TRBD1
v_call: TRBV30
j_call: TRBJ2-3
cdr3_nt: TGTGCCTGGAGTAACAAGTGGGACAGGGACTTCACAGATACGCAGTATTTT
cdr3_aa: CAWSNKWDRDFTDTQYF

clone_size: NA
d_call: TRBD2
v_call: TRBV6-6
j_call: TRBJ2-1
cdr3_nt: TGTGCCAGCAGTTACTCTGGCGGGAGTCCGTACAATGAGCAGTTCTTC
cdr3_aa: CASSYSGGSPYNEQFF

clone_size: NA
d_call: NA
v_call: TRBV6-5
j_call: TRBJ1-1
cdr3_nt: TGTGCCAGCTCCCGGACAGCGAACACTGAAGCTTTCTTT
cdr3_aa: CASSRTANTEAFF

clone_size: NA
d_call: TRBD2
v_call: TRBV19
j_call: TRBJ2-1
cdr3_nt: TGTGCCAGTAGTATAATGGGGACTAGCGGGGGTAACAATGAGCAGTTCTTC
cdr3_aa: CASSIMGTSGGNNEQFF

clone_size: NA
d_call: NA
v_call: TRBV6-5
j_call: TRBJ2-2
cdr3_nt: TGTGCCAGCAGAAATGGAGGGGAGACCGGGGAGCTGTTTTTT
cdr3_aa: CASRNGGETGELFF

clone_size: NA
d_call: TRBD2
v_call: TRBV11-2
j_call: TRBJ2-7
cdr3_nt: TGTGCCAGCAGCTCCACGGCGGGACTAGCGGGGTTCGAGCAGTACTTC
cdr3_aa: CASSSTAGLAGFEQYF

clone_size: NA
d_call: NA
v_call: TRBV6-5
j_call: TRBJ2-1
cdr3_nt: TGTGCCAGCAGTTTCGGGACTGTCGACAATGAGCAGTTCTTC
cdr3_aa: CASSFGTVDNEQFF

clone_size: NA
d_call: NA
v_call: TRBV10-3
j_call: TRBJ2-5
cdr3_nt: TGTGCCATCAGTGTTGGGACACTAGGGGAGACCCAGTACTTC
cdr3_aa: CAISVGTLGETQYF

clone_size: NA
d_call: NA
v_call: TRBV18
j_call: TRBJ2-2
cdr3_nt: TGTGCCAGCTCACCACCGGGCGCGCCCGGGGAGCTGTTTTTT
cdr3_aa: CASSPPGAPGELFF

clone_size: NA
d_call: TRBD2
v_call: TRBV9
j_call: TRBJ2-2
cdr3_nt: TGTGCCAGCAGCGGGACTAGCGGGAGGGCCGGAACCGGGGAGCTGTTTTTT
cdr3_aa: CASSGTSGRAGTGELFF

clone_size: NA
d_call: TRBD1
v_call: TRBV7-9
j_call: TRBJ1-1
cdr3_nt: TGTGCCAGCAGTCAATTCGGGACAGGGGGCACTGAAGCTTTCTTT
cdr3_aa: CASSQFGTGGTEAFF

clone_size: NA
d_call: TRBD2
v_call: TRBV19
j_call: TRBJ2-2
cdr3_nt: TGTGCCAGTACCCTGACTAGCGGGAGAGGAAACACCGGGGAGCTGTTTTTT
cdr3_aa: CASTLTSGRGNTGELFF

clone_size: NA
d_call: NA
v_call: TRBV7-3
j_call: TRBJ2-1
cdr3_nt: TGTGCCAGCAGCCCCGGGACTTTAAATGAGCAGTTCTTC
cdr3_aa: CASSPGTLNEQFF

clone_size: once
d_call: NA
v_call: TRBV2
j_call: TRBJ2-3
cdr3_nt: TGTGCCAGCAGACTGGCGGGGATTAGCACAGATACGCAGTATTTT
cdr3_aa: CASRLAGISTDTQYF

clone_size: NA
d_call: NA
v_call: TRBV4-3
j_call: TRBJ2-3
cdr3_nt: TGCGCCAGCAGCCGAAAACGACTAGTCTCTGGCACAGATACGCAGTATTTT
cdr3_aa: CASSRKRLVSGTDTQYF

clone_size: few
d_call: NA
v_call: TRBV30
j_call: TRBJ1-6
cdr3_nt: TGTGCCTCGGGACTTCTTTCACCCCTCCACTTT
cdr3_aa: CASGLLSPLHF

clone_size: NA
d_call: NA
v_call: TRBV11-2
j_call: TRBJ2-1
cdr3_nt: TGTGCCAGCAGCTTAAACAGGGCCATCTCCTACAATGAGCAGTTCTTC
cdr3_aa: CASSLNRAISYNEQFF